Shown below are 29 T cell receptor beta chains from a single sample sequenced in a study of T cell clonotyping in hematopoietic cell transplantation. Profiling relied on immunoSEQ multiplex PCR, and the TCRdb table lists in-frame clones only, not all of them. The sample comprises some 3,000 clones, approximately 84% of which are singletons, and approximately 6% rests with the top ten. Sequencing was performed on peripheral blood mononuclear cells, taken 30 days after allogeneic stem cell transplant. These receptors were obtained from a male patient aged 60-70 years who had an allogeneic stem cell transplant, so T cells may come from the graft donor. Some clones in this sample may be carry-over from other donors' samples.

The genes are TRBV27 and TRBJ2-1; D not resolved. The CDR3 totals 13 residues. CDR1 is MNHEY, CDR2 SMNVEV, per germline (reference sequence). Trimming pared 6 bases from V and 4 bases from J, leaving 10 bases between. DNA for the CDR3: TGTGCCAGCAGCGTCGGACGGTACAATGAGCAGTTCTTC. Residues: CASSVGRYNEQFF.

The sample holds one count of this clone. The rearrangement joins TRBV29-1 to TRBJ2-1; 9 bases fit TRBD2. The CDR3 spans 14 residues. Germline-derived CDR1 and CDR2 are SQVTM and ANQGSEA. Trimming at V came to 7 bases and at J to 14 bases, leaving 18 bases not matched to a gene. CDR3 region: CSAETSGTARIEFF. In nucleotides, the CDR3 is TGCAGCGCAGAGACTAGCGGAACAGCCCGGATCGAGTTCTTC.

The chain has TRBV27 and TRBJ2-7; 7 bases are a match to TRBD1. The CDR3 contains 15 residues. V shed 6 bases, J shed 3 bases, and the junction held 11 bases outside the gene matches. Germline-derived CDR1 and CDR2 are MNHEY and SMNVEV (reference sequence). CDR3 sequence reads: CASSQLPGQNYEQYF. The CDR3 DNA sequence: TGTGCCAGCAGCCAACTACCGGGACAGAACTACGAGCAGTACTTC.

This clone occurred once. The V and J genes are TRBV4-1 and TRBJ2-4, with 7 nucleotides matching TRBD2. Germline loops: CDR1 MGHRA, CDR2 YSYEKL. Trimming cost V 3 bases and J 5 bases; bases outside gene matches: 7. The CDR3 sequence is 15 residues long. The CDR3 spells CASSQELAAQNIQYF. Written as DNA, the CDR3 is TGCGCCAGCAGCCAGGAGCTAGCGGCGCAAAACATTCAGTACTTC.

The chain carries TRBV19 and TRBJ2-2; weak D call: TRBD1 (7 bases). The V end was cut by 5 bases, the J end by 6 bases, with 16 bases between. The germline V gene has CDR1 LNHDA and CDR2 SQIVND (reference sequence). The CDR3 extends over 15 amino acids. Here the CDR3 DNA reads TGTGCCAGTAGTCCTATCAGGGGGGCGGCCGGGGAGCTGTTTTTT. Residues: CASSPIRGAAGELFF.

J is TRBJ1-1 and V is TRBV30, with 9 bases fitting TRBD1. This CDR3 has 14 amino acids. With V trimmed by 3 bases and J by 0 bases, 2 bases remained unmatched. Germline V lookup: CDR1 GTSNPN, CDR2 SVGIG (reference sequence). This CDR3 is CAWRGDRVNTEAFF. DNA of the CDR3: TGTGCCTGGAGAGGGGACAGGGTGAACACTGAAGCTTTCTTT.

The rearrangement links TRBV19 to TRBJ2-7; a possible D gene is TRBD1 (5 bases). This CDR3 has 12 amino acids. V was trimmed by 5 bases and J by 6 bases, leaving 11 bases between them. Germline lookup yields CDR1 LNHDA and CDR2 SQIVND (reference sequence). CDR3 loop: CASSLGVGEQYF. CDR3 DNA: TGTGCCAGTAGTCTAGGGGTCGGCGAGCAGTACTTC.

The CDR3 bases are TGTGCCAGCAGCCCCCCCCAAGAGACCCAGTACTTC. Residues: CASSPPQETQYF. V and J are TRBV7-2 and TRBJ2-5; D is ambiguous. This CDR3 spans 12 amino acids. V was shortened by 5 bases and J by 1 base, with 5 bases between the two germline ends. Germline assignment: CDR1 SGHTA and CDR2 FQGNSA.

This chain uses TRBV19 with TRBJ2-5; D possibly corresponds to TRBD2 (6 bases). V lost 6 bases and J 2 bases, leaving 10 bases between the germline ends. The CDR3 spans 13 residues. Germline V lookup: CDR1 LNHDA, CDR2 SQIVND (reference sequence). CDR3 coding DNA: TGTGCCAGTAGCGGACTACTTCAAGAGACCCAGTACTTC. Residues: CASSGLLQETQYF. Supplemented by reference TRBV19 and TRBJ2-5, the full variable domain reads DGGITQSPKYLFRKEGQNVTLSCEQNLNHDAMYWYRQDPGQGLRLIYYSQIVNDFQKGDIAEGYSVSREKKESFPLTVTSAQKNPTAFYLCASSGLLQETQYFGPGTRLLVL.

The V gene is TRBV19, the J gene TRBJ2-5, with 12 bases matching TRBD2. J gave up 1 base and V 6 bases, and 6 bases lay outside the gene matches. The CDR3 runs to 16 residues. The germline V gene encodes CDR1 LNHDA and CDR2 SQIVND (reference sequence). CDR3 coding DNA: TGTGCCAGTAGCCGGGGACTAGCGGGCCTCCAAGAGACCCAGTACTTC. It codes for CASSRGLAGLQETQYF. The complete variable domain, with remaining parts taken from reference TRBV19 and TRBJ2-5, reads DGGITQSPKYLFRKEGQNVTLSCEQNLNHDAMYWYRQDPGQGLRLIYYSQIVNDFQKGDIAEGYSVSREKKESFPLTVTSAQKNPTAFYLCASSRGLAGLQETQYFGPGTRLLVL.

As DNA, the CDR3 is TGTGCCAGCAGCGTAGGAGGGACAGCCGACTACAATGAGCAGTTCTTC. This encodes CASSVGGTADYNEQFF. The chain recombines TRBV9 with TRBJ2-1, with 7 bases fitting TRBD1. V dropped 0 bases and J dropped 3; count of bases not matched to a gene: 6. Germline V gene data show CDR1 as SGDLS and CDR2 as YYNGEE. The CDR3 length is 16 residues.

This chain links TRBV11-2 with TRBJ1-1, with TRBD1 matching 7 bases. The CDR3 loop spans 14 amino acids. Germline V gene sequence: CDR1 SGHAT, CDR2 FQNNGV. V trimming: 5 bases; J trimming: 0 bases; junction bases outside the gene matches: 3. CDR3 coding DNA: TGTGCCAGCAGCGAAACAGGGGTGAACACTGAAGCTTTCTTT. Translation: CASSETGVNTEAFF.

The CDR3 DNA is TGTGCCAGTAGTATGTACAGGGGGCAAGAGACCCAGTACTTC. It specifies CASSMYRGQETQYF. V is TRBV19 and J is TRBJ2-5, with 8 bases aligning to TRBD1. Losses at the gene ends were 3 bases for V and 2 bases for J; bases not matched to a gene: 2. The length of the CDR3 is 14 residues. Germline lookup yields CDR1 LNHDA and CDR2 SQIVND (reference sequence).

The chain uses TRBV7-2 and TRBJ2-3, with 7 bases matching TRBD1. This CDR3 is 14 amino acids long. Germline V gene sequence: CDR1 SGHTA, CDR2 FQGNSA. The V segment lost 5 bases and the J segment 2 bases; nucleotides outside the gene matches: 4. CDR3 region: CASSPGQYTDTQYF. CDR3 sequence (DNA): TGTGCCAGCAGCCCGGGACAGTACACAGATACGCAGTATTTT.

This rearrangement joins TRBV4-1 to TRBJ1-5; D may be TRBD1 (5 bases). V lost 0 bases, J lost 5 bases, and 11 bases lay in between. This CDR3 has 15 amino acids. Germline CDR1 MGHRA, CDR2 YSYEKL. CDR3 amino acids: CASSQDHRSDQPQHF. The CDR3 DNA reads as TGCGCCAGCAGCCAAGATCACAGGTCAGATCAGCCCCAGCATTTT.

The rearrangement joins TRBV6-6 to TRBJ2-7; D ambiguous. CDR3 length equals 11 residues. The ends were cut back, 6 bases at V and 6 bases at J, with 9 bases in the middle. The germline CDR1 and CDR2 sequences are MNHNY and SVGAGI (reference sequence). CDR3 sequence (DNA): TGTGCCAGCAGAGAGAGCCTCGAGCAGTACTTC. It yields the protein CASRESLEQYF.

The V gene is TRBV6-5, the J gene TRBJ1-4; D is uncertain. With 0 bases removed from V and 7 bases from J, the gap between germline ends came to 9 bases. This CDR3 spans 14 amino acids. CDR1 and CDR2 (germline): MNHEY, SVGAGI. CDR3: CASSYSSVPEKLFF. As DNA, the CDR3 is TGTGCCAGCAGTTACTCGAGCGTCCCTGAAAAACTGTTTTTT.

The chain carries TRBV4-3 and TRBJ1-5, with TRBD1 matching 10 bases. The germline gives CDR1 LGHNA, CDR2 YSLEER. With V trimmed by 4 bases and J by 7 bases, 7 bases remained unmatched. The CDR3 loop spans 15 amino acids. CDR3 coding DNA: TGCGCCAGCAGCCCAAAGACAGGGGGCGGACAGCCCCAGCATTTT. The encoded protein is CASSPKTGGGQPQHF.

The chain carries TRBV4-1 and TRBJ2-5; D uncertain. This CDR3 region has 12 residues. Germline V lookup: CDR1 MGHRA, CDR2 YSYEKL. Trimming cost V 0 bases and J 7 bases, with 6 bases left between them. In nucleotides, the CDR3 is TGCGCCAGCAGCCAAGATAAGGGGACCCAGTACTTC. Encoded protein: CASSQDKGTQYF.

The V call is TRBV5-1, the J call TRBJ2-2, with D uncertain. Per germline, CDR1 SGHRS and CDR2 YFSETQ. This CDR3 has 15 residues. V shed 4 bases and J shed 5 bases, with 15 bases lying between them. The chain's CDR3 is CASSHVESWTGELFF. CDR3 sequence (DNA): TGCGCCAGCAGCCACGTAGAGAGTTGGACCGGGGAGCTGTTTTTT.

CDR3 sequence: CASSPEGLLAGGTEQYF. CDR3 sequence (DNA): TGTGCCAGCAGTCCTGAAGGCTTACTAGCGGGAGGAACCGAGCAGTACTTC. This chain joins TRBV11-2 and TRBJ2-7, with 12 bases lining up with TRBD2. The CDR3 contains 17 residues. In germline, CDR1 is SGHAT, CDR2 FQNNGV. Losses at the gene ends were 6 bases for V and 6 bases for J; bases not matched to a gene: 15.

V usage is TRBV18 and J usage is TRBJ2-7, with D possibly being TRBD2 (6 bases). Trimming cost V 5 bases and J 6 bases, with 17 bases left between them. Germline assignment: CDR1 KGHSH and CDR2 LQKENI. The CDR3 contains 14 residues. This CDR3 reads CASSNGQRGLEQYF. CDR3 sequence (DNA): TGTGCCAGCTCAAATGGGCAGAGGGGACTCGAGCAGTACTTC.

J is TRBJ2-7 and V is TRBV2; 8 nucleotides agree with TRBD1. Germline CDR1 reads SNHLY; CDR2 reads FYNNEI. There are 12 residues in the CDR3. V was clipped by 4 bases and J by 4 bases; unmatched bases: 0. CDR3: CASSGQGYEQYF. The CDR3 DNA is TGTGCCAGCAGTGGACAGGGGTACGAGCAGTACTTC.

V gene TRBV23-1 combines with J gene TRBJ2-1, with TRBD1 matching 8 bases. TRBV23-1 is an open reading frame, and its role is uncertain. This CDR3 comprises 13 residues. V shed 6 bases and J 4 bases; nucleotides not matched to a gene: 2. The CDR3 nucleotides read TGCGCCAGCAGGACAGGGGTTTACAATGAGCAGTTCTTC. Translated: CASRTGVYNEQFF.

The rearrangement links TRBV30 to TRBJ1-5; D gene unclear. The length of the CDR3 is 13 residues. Trimming stripped 5 bases from V and 1 base from J, with 9 bases between. Germline CDR1 GTSNPN, CDR2 SVGIG (reference sequence). DNA of the CDR3: TGTGCCTGGGCGAAGGACAGCAATCAGCCCCAGCATTTT. This gives the protein CAWAKDSNQPQHF.

The chain has TRBV6-5 and TRBJ1-1, with a tentative D call TRBD1 (6 bases). Trimming left V 6 bases short and J 2 bases short, with 13 bases between. Germline V gene lookup returns CDR1 MNHEY and CDR2 SVGAGI. The CDR3 is made up of 14 amino acids. The CDR3 nucleotides read TGTGCCAGCAGGGAGGGACACCTCAACACTGAAGCTTTCTTT. Protein: CASREGHLNTEAFF.

CDR3 coding DNA: TGTGCCAGCAGCTTAGTGGGACAGGGTCCTGAAGCTTTCTTT. The encoded protein is CASSLVGQGPEAFF. This chain connects TRBV7-2 to TRBJ1-1; TRBD1 matches at 9 bases. J gave up 6 bases and V 1 base, and 3 bases lay outside the gene matches. This CDR3 has 14 residues. In germline, CDR1 is SGHTA, CDR2 FQGNSA.

This chain joins TRBV7-2 and TRBJ2-2, with 7 positions matching TRBD2. This CDR3 region has 18 residues. From germline, CDR1 is SGHTA and CDR2 FQGNSA. V lost 3 bases to trimming and J lost 1 base; unmatched junction nucleotides: 11. The CDR3 bases are TGTGCCAGCAGCTTGGGGCGAGGACTAGAGGGGAACACCGGGGAGCTGTTTTTT. Translated: CASSLGRGLEGNTGELFF.

CDR3 residues: CASSPTGPYGYTF. The CDR3 coding sequence is TGTGCCAGCAGTCCGACAGGCCCCTATGGCTACACCTTC. This sequence joins TRBV27 and TRBJ1-2; D might be TRBD1 (6 bases). V lost 5 bases and J 4 bases, leaving 11 bases between the germline ends. This CDR3 has 13 residues. CDR1 MNHEY and CDR2 SMNVEV come from the germline V gene (reference sequence).